Listed here are 3 T cell receptor beta chains from one sample, sequenced in a study of cytomegalovirus exposure and HLA in healthy donors. Both 60 Vbeta primers and 13 Jbeta primers went into the PCR. Only in-frame clones appear in the TCRdb table, and some are missing; sequencing was by immunoSEQ multiplex PCR. The data contain about 110,000 clones, roughly 80% of them singletons. Sequenced sample: PBMCs. The origin of the receptors is a man between 60 and 75 years old in good health and CMV-seronegative.

The chain links TRBV5-1 to TRBJ2-1, with a tentative D call TRBD1 (6 bases). V was shortened by 4 bases and J by 14 bases, with 19 bases between the two germline ends. CDR3 size: 13 residues. From germline, CDR1 is SGHRS and CDR2 YFSETQ. In DNA form, the CDR3 reads TGCGCCAGCAGCCCAGGGGAAGTGGGGATAGAGTTCTTC. This sequence encodes CASSPGEVGIEFF.

The rearrangement uses TRBV6-5 and TRBJ1-2; D possibly corresponds to TRBD1 (6 bases). V lost 4 bases, J lost 2 bases, and 8 bases lay in between. CDR3 length: 13 residues. The germline gives CDR1 MNHEY, CDR2 SVGAGI. CDR3 loop: CASSFTGNYGYTF. The CDR3 bases are TGTGCCAGCAGTTTTACAGGGAACTATGGCTACACCTTC.

The chain uses TRBV7-6 and TRBJ1-4; possible D gene TRBD1, 6 bases. The V end was cut by 5 bases, the J end by 7 bases, with 14 bases between. Germline V gene data show CDR1 as SGHVS and CDR2 as FNYEAQ. The CDR3 has 14 residues. The CDR3 DNA follows: TGTGCCAGCAGCCCACAGGGAAGTGCTGAAAAACTGTTTTTT. Protein: CASSPQGSAEKLFF.